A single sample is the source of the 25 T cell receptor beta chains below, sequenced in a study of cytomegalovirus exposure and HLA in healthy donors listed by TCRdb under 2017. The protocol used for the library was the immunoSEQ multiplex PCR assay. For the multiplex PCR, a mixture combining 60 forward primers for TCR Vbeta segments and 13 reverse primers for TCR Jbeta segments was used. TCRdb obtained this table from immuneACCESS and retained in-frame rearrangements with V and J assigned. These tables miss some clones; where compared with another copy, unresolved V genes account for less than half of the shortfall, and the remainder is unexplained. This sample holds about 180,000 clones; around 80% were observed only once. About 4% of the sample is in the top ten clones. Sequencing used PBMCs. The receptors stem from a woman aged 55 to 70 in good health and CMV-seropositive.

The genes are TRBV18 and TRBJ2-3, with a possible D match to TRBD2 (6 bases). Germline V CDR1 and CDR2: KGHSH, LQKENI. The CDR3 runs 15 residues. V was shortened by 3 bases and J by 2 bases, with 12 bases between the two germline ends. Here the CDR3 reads CASSPNRGFTDTQYF. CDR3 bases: TGTGCCAGCTCACCGAACCGGGGGTTCACAGATACGCAGTATTTT.

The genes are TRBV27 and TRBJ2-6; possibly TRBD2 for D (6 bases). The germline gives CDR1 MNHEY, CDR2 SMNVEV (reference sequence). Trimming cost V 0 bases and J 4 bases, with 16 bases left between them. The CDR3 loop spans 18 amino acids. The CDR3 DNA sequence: TGTGCCAGCAGTTTATCGGACCCGGGGGATTCCGGGGCCAACGTCCTGACTTTC. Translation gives CASSLSDPGDSGANVLTF.

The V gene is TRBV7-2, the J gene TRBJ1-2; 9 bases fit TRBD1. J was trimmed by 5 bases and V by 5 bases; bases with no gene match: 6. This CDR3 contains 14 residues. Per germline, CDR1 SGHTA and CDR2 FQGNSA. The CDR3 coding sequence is TGTGCCAGCAGCCCGGGGACAGGGCCTTATGGCTACACCTTC. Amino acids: CASSPGTGPYGYTF.

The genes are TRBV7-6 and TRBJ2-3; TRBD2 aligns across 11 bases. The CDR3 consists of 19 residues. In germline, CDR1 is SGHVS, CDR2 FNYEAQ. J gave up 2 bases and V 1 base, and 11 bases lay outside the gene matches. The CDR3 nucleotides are TGTGCCAGCAGCTTAGGACACCCGAGTAGCGGGAGGGTCACAGATACGCAGTATTTT. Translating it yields CASSLGHPSSGRVTDTQYF.

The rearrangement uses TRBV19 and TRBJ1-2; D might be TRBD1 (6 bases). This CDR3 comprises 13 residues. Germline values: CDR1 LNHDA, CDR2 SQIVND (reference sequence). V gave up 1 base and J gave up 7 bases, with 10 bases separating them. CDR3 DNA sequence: TGTGCCAGTAGTATAGGGATAGGGGGTGGCTACACCTTC. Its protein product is CASSIGIGGGYTF.

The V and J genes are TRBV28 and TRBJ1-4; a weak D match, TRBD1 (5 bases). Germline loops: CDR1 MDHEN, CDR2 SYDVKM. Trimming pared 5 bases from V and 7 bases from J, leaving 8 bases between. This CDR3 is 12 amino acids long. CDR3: CASSIDSEKLFF. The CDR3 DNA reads TGTGCCAGCAGTATCGACAGTGAAAAACTGTTTTTT.

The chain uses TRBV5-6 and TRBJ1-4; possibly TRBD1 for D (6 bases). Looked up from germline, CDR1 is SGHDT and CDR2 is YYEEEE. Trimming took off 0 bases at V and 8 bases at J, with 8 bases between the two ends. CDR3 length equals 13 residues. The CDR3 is CASSLVGGEKLFF. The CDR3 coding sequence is TGTGCCAGCAGCTTGGTTGGGGGCGAAAAACTGTTTTTT.

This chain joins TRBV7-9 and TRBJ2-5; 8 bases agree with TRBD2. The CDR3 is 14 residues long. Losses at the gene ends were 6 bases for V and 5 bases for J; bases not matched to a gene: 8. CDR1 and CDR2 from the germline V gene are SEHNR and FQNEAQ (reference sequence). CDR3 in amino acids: CASRTSGSGETQYF. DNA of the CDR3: TGTGCCAGCAGGACCAGCGGGAGCGGGGAGACCCAGTACTTC.

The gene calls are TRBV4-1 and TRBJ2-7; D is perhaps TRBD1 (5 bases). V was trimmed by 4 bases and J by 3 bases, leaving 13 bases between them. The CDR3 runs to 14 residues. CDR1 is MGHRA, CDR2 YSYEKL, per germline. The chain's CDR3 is CASSRPGQGYEQYF. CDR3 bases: TGCGCCAGCAGCCGTCCCGGACAAGGCTACGAGCAGTACTTC.

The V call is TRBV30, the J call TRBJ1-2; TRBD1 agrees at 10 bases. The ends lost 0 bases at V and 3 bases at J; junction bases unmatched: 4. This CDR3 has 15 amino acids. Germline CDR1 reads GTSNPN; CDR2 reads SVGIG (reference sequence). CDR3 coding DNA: TGTGCCTGGAGTGTAGGGGACAGGGGAGACTATGGCTACACCTTC. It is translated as CAWSVGDRGDYGYTF.

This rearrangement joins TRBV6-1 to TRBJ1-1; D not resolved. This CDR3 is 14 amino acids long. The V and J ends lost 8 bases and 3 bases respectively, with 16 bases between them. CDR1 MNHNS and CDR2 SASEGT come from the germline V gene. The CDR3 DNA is TGTGCCAGCGCTAACGGAGAAATGTACACTGAAGCTTTCTTT. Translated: CASANGEMYTEAFF.

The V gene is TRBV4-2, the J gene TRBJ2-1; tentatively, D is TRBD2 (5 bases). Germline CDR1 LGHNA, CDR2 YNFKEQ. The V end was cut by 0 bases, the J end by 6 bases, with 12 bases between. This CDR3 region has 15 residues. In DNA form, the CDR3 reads TGTGCCAGCAGCCAAGAAGAGGGTATAAGCAATGAGCAGTTCTTC. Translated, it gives CASSQEEGISNEQFF.

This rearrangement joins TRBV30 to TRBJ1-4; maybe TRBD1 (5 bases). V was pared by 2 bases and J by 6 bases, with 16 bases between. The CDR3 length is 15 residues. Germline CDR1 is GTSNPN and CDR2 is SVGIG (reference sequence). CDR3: CAWSLSGGSYEKLFF. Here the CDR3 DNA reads TGTGCCTGGAGTTTGTCGGGGGGGAGTTATGAAAAACTGTTTTTT.

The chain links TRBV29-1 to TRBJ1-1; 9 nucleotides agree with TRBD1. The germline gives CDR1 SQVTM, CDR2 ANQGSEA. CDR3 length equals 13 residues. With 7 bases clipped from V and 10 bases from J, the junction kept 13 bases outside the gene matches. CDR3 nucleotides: TGCAGCGACCTGACAGGGGGGGCCCTAGGAGCTTTCTTT. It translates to CSDLTGGALGAFF.

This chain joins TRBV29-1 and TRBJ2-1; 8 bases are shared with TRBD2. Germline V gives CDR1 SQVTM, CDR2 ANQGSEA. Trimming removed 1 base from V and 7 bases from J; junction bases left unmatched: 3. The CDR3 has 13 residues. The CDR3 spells CSVEGLARNEQFF. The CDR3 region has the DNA TGCAGCGTTGAAGGACTAGCGAGGAATGAGCAGTTCTTC.

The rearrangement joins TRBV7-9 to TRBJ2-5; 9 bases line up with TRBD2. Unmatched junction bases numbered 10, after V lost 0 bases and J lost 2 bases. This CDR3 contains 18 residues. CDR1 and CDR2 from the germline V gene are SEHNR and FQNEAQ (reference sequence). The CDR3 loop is CASSLAGLAGRGQETQYF. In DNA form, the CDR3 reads TGTGCCAGCAGCTTAGCGGGTCTAGCGGGAAGGGGACAAGAGACCCAGTACTTC.

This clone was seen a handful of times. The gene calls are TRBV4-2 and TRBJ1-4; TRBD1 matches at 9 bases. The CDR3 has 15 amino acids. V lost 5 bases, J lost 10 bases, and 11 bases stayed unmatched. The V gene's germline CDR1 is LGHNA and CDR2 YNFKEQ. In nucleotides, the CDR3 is TGTGCCAGCAGCTTTTCTCGGACAGGGGATGGAAAACTGTTTTTT. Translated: CASSFSRTGDGKLFF.

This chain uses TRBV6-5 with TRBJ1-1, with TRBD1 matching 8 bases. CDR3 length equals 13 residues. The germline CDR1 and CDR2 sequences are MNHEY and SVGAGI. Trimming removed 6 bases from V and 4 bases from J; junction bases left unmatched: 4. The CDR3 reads CASRVTGGTEAFF. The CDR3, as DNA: TGTGCCAGCAGAGTTACAGGGGGCACTGAAGCTTTCTTT.

The CDR3 bases are TGCGCCAGCAGCCAGGGACAGGGTATCGGTGCTGGTGAAAAACTGTTTTTT. Translation: CASSQGQGIGAGEKLFF. J is TRBJ1-4 and V is TRBV4-1, with TRBD1 identical over 9 bases. The junction had 12 bases not matched to a gene; V was cut back by 3 bases and J by 7 bases. The CDR3 covers 17 residues. The germline V gene encodes CDR1 MGHRA and CDR2 YSYEKL.

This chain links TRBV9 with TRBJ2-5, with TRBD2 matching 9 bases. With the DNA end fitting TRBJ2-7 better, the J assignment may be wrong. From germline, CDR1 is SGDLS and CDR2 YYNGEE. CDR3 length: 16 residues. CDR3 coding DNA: TGTGCCAGCAGCCCAGGGGTAGCGGGAGAGCGGGCCGAGCAGTACTTC. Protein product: CASSPGVAGERAEQYF.

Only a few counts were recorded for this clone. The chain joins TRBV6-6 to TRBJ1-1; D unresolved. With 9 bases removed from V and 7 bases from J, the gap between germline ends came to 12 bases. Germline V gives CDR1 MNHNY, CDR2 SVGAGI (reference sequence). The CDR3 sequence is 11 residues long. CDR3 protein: CASRTNFEAFF. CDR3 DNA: TGTGCCAGTAGGACTAATTTTGAAGCTTTCTTT.

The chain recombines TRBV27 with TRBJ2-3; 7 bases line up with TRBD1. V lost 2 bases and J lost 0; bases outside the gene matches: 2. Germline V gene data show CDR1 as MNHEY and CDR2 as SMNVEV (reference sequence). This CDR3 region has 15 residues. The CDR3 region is CASSLGTVSTDTQYF. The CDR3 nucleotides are TGTGCCAGCAGTTTAGGGACAGTAAGCACAGATACGCAGTATTTT.

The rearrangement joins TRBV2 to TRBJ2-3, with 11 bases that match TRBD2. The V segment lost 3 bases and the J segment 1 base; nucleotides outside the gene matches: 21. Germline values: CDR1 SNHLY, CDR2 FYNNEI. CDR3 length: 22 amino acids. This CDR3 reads CASSDLFDGGLAEKEGTDTQYF. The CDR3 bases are TGTGCCAGCAGTGATCTATTCGACGGGGGACTAGCGGAGAAGGAAGGCACAGATACGCAGTATTTT.

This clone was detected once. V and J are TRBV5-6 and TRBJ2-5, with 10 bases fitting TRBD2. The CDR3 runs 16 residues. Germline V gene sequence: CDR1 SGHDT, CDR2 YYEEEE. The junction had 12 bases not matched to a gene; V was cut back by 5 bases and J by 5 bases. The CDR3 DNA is TGTGCCAGCAGGCGAGGGAGGGGACTAGCGAGGGAGACCCAGTACTTC. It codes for CASRRGRGLARETQYF.

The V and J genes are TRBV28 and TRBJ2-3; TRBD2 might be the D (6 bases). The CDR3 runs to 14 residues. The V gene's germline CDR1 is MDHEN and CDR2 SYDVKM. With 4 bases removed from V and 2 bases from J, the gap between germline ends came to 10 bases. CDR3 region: CASSSGGLTDTQYF. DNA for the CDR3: TGTGCCAGCAGTTCTGGGGGACTCACAGATACGCAGTATTTT.